This TCR beta chain is drawn from a study of technical replicates of blood from four donors. V shed 6 bases, J shed 5 bases, and the junction held 9 bases outside the gene matches. Germline V gene sequence: CDR1 MNHNS, CDR2 SASEGT. The CDR3 spans 14 residues. Clones were sequenced by immunoSEQ multiplex PCR, and TCRdb holds only the in-frame ones, with some missing. Of approximately 10,000 clones listed, 93% were seen once; the top ten hold about 8.9%. The rearrangement joins TRBV6-1 to TRBJ1-2, with 7 bases identical to TRBD1. Source material: PBMCs. The TCR originated in a human donor in good health. In DNA form, the CDR3 reads TGTGCCAGCAGCGGGAGACAGGGTGGATATGGCTACACCTTC. Encoded protein: CASSGRQGGYGYTF.